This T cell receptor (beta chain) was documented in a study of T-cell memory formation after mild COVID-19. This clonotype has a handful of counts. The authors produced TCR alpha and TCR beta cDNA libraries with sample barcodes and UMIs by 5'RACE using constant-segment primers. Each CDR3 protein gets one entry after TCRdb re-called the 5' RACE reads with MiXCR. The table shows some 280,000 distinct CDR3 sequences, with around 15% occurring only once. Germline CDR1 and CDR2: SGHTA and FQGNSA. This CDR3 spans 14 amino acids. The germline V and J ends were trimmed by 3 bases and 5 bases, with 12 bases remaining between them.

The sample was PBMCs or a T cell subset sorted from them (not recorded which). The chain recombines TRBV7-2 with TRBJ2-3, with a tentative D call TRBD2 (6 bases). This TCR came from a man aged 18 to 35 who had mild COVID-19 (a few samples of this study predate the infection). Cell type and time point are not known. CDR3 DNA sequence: TGTGCCAGCAGCTTCACGGGACTCAGAGATACGCAGTATTTT. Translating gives CASSFTGLRDTQYF.